This TCR beta chain emerged from a study of blood T cells in healthy people across ages. This CDR3 contains 17 residues. Trimming removed 5 bases at V and 2 bases at J, with 21 bases between. The use of a sample-barcoded 5' primer and a J-beta primer mix characterized a second PCR of about 6 to 12 cycles. One entry per CDR3 protein results from TCRdb running MiXCR on the 5' RACE reads. The sample contains 1.5 million or so distinct CDR3 sequences, around 40% of which appear only once. Sequenced input: blood. The V and J genes are TRBV12-3 or TRBV12-4 and TRBJ2-5, with unresolved D. The TCR comes from a woman between 18 and 30 years old in good health. The CDR3 loop is CASSPIAGVLGQETQYF. DNA of the CDR3: TGTGCCAGCAGTCCCATAGCCGGAGTGTTAGGGCAAGAGACCCAGTACTTC.